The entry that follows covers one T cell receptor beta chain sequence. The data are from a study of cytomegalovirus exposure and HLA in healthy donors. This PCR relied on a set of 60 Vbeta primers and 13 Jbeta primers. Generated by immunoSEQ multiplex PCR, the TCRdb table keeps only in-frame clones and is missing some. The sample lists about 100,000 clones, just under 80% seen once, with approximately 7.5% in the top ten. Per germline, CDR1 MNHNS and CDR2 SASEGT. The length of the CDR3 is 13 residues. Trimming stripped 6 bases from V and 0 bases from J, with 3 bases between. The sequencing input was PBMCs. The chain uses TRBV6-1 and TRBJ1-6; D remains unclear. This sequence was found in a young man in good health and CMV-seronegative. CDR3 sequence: CASRSSYNSPLHF. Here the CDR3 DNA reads TGTGCCAGCAGGAGCTCCTATAATTCACCCCTCCACTTT.